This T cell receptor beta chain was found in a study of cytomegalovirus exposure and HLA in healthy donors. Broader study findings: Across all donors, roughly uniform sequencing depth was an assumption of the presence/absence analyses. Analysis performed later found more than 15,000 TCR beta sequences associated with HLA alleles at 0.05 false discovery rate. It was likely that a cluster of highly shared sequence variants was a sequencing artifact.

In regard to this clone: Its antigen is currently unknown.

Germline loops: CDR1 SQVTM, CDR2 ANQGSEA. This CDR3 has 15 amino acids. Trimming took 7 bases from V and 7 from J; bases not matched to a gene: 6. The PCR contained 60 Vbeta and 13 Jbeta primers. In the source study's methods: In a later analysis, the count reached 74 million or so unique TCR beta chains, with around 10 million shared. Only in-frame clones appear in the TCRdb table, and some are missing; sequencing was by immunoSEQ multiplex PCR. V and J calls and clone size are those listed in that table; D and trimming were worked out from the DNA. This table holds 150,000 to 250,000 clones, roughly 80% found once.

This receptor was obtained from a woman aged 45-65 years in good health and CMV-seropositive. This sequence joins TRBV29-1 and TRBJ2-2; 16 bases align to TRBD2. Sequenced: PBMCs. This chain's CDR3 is CSGGLAGGQGGELFF. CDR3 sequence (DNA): TGCAGCGGGGGACTAGCGGGGGGGCAAGGCGGGGAGCTGTTTTTT.